These 31 T cell receptor beta chains were all obtained from the same sample, sequenced in a study of T cell repertoires in cytomegalovirus infection. In TCRdb, the reads were re-called with MiXCR into one record per CDR3 protein. The data contain roughly 200,000 distinct CDR3 sequences, approximately 9.7% of them singletons. The sample comprised PBMCs. The source of these receptors is a human donor in good health (CMV status not recorded). Some clones in this sample may be carry-over from other donors' samples.

This clonotype has ten or more counts. This rearrangement joins TRBV7-6 to TRBJ2-7, with 7 bases that match TRBD1. The germline CDR1 and CDR2 sequences are SGHVS and FNYEAQ. This CDR3 has 14 residues. Germline trimming cut 5 bases from V and 0 bases from J; bases unmatched to any gene: 4. The CDR3 bases are TGTGCCAGCAGCCGGGACAGACGCTCCTACGAGCAGTACTTC. Residues: CASSRDRRSYEQYF.

This clonotype turned up a few times. The chain recombines TRBV5-6 with TRBJ2-5; TRBD2 matches 8 bases. CDR1 and CDR2 (germline): SGHDT, YYEEEE. This CDR3 is built from 13 residues. Losses at the gene ends were 3 bases for V and 3 bases for J; bases not matched to a gene: 1. The DNA of the CDR3 is TGTGCCAGCAGCTATAGCGGGGAAGAGACCCAGTACTTC. Its protein is CASSYSGEETQYF.

This clonotype was recorded a few times. V usage is TRBV28 and J usage is TRBJ1-1, with D tentatively TRBD1 (5 bases). Germline values: CDR1 MDHEN, CDR2 SYDVKM. The CDR3 is 15 amino acids. Trimming pared 8 bases from V and 4 bases from J, leaving 20 bases between. DNA of the CDR3: TGTGCCAGCCGGGGGGTACTTCCCGGCGGCACTGAAGCTTTCTTT. Translating it yields CASRGVLPGGTEAFF.

This clonotype was observed many times. The genes are TRBV7-2 and TRBJ2-3, with TRBD2 identical over 8 bases. Looked up from germline, CDR1 is SGHTA and CDR2 is FQGNSA. The CDR3 runs to 16 residues. J lost 7 bases, V lost 3 bases, and 12 bases had no gene match. The CDR3, as DNA: TGTGCCAGCAGCTTCTCGGGGGGGACTCCAGTAAATACGCAGTATTTT. As protein: CASSFSGGTPVNTQYF.

This clonotype was seen a few times. J is TRBJ1-1 and V is TRBV28; weak D call: TRBD1 (6 bases). CDR1 and CDR2 (germline): MDHEN, SYDVKM. The CDR3 consists of 15 residues. Between the trimmed V and J ends, which lost 8 bases and 3 bases, there was a span of 19 bases. The CDR3 is CASGAGVLLYTEAFF. The CDR3 DNA sequence: TGTGCCAGCGGGGCAGGGGTTCTTTTGTACACTGAAGCTTTCTTT.

The chain carries TRBV10-2 and TRBJ1-6; perhaps TRBD1 as D (6 bases). Between the trimmed V and J ends, which lost 6 bases and 7 bases, there was a span of 10 bases. Germline CDR1 and CDR2: WSHSY and SAAADI. CDR3 length equals 13 residues. DNA for the CDR3: TGCGCCAGCAGAGGACAGTCAAATTCACCCCTCCACTTT. This sequence encodes CASRGQSNSPLHF.

Only a few counts were recorded for this clonotype. This chain uses TRBV27 with TRBJ1-4, with D possibly being TRBD1 (6 bases). V lost 5 bases and J 7 bases, leaving 14 bases between the germline ends. The CDR3 has 14 residues. Germline CDR1 MNHEY, CDR2 SMNVEV (reference sequence). The CDR3 DNA is TGTGCCAGCAGTGAACTAGGGGGGGGTGAAAAACTGTTTTTT. Amino acids: CASSELGGGEKLFF.

This clonotype has ten or more counts. The chain uses TRBV14 and TRBJ2-5; D possibly corresponds to TRBD1 (6 bases). This CDR3 is 16 amino acids long. CDR1 and CDR2 (germline): SGHDN, FVKESK. Trimming shortened V by 4 bases and J by 0 bases, and 15 bases separated the two germline ends. The DNA for the CDR3 is TGTGCCAGCAGCCGGACGGATCAGGGGCACCAAGAGACCCAGTACTTC. This sequence encodes CASSRTDQGHQETQYF.

This clonotype has a count of ten or more. The rearrangement joins TRBV7-2 to TRBJ2-7; 8 nucleotides match TRBD1. The germline V gene encodes CDR1 SGHTA and CDR2 FQGNSA. The V and J ends lost 1 base and 0 bases, in that order; junction bases with no gene match: 5. The CDR3 totals 16 residues. CDR3 residues: CASSLGGTGGSYEQYF. CDR3 DNA sequence: TGTGCCAGCAGCTTAGGCGGGACAGGAGGCTCCTACGAGCAGTACTTC.

This clonotype was counted at least ten times. V usage is TRBV30 and J usage is TRBJ1-1; 8 positions match TRBD1. The V gene end was trimmed by 2 bases and the J gene end by 3 bases; junction bases not matched to a gene: 8. The CDR3 consists of 15 residues. From germline, CDR1 is GTSNPN and CDR2 SVGIG (reference sequence). Here the CDR3 reads CAWSNAGGRDTEAFF. The DNA for the CDR3 is TGTGCCTGGAGTAATGCAGGGGGCAGGGACACTGAAGCTTTCTTT.

The genes are TRBV13 and TRBJ2-2; D ambiguous. Germline values: CDR1 PRHDT, CDR2 FYEKMQ (reference sequence). The length of the CDR3 is 15 residues. Trimming shortened V by 2 bases and J by 2 bases, and 9 bases separated the two germline ends. The CDR3 spells CASSLRGENTGELFF. As DNA, the CDR3 is TGTGCCAGCAGCTTACGTGGTGAAAACACCGGGGAGCTGTTTTTT. Supplemented by reference TRBV13 and TRBJ2-2, the full variable domain reads AAGVIQSPRHLIKEKRETATLKCYPIPRHDTVYWYQQGPGQDPQFLISFYEKMQSDKGSIPDRFSAQQFSDYHSELNMSSLELGDSALYFCASSLRGENTGELFFGEGSRLTVL.

This clonotype was detected ten times or more. The rearrangement uses TRBV7-9 and TRBJ2-7; 8 bases map to TRBD2. From germline, CDR1 is SEHNR and CDR2 FQNEAQ (reference sequence). The CDR3 is 12 residues long. Germline trimming cut 6 bases from V and 5 bases from J; bases unmatched to any gene: 3. The CDR3: CASSTSGNEQYF. The CDR3 region has the DNA TGTGCCAGCAGTACTAGCGGTAACGAGCAGTACTTC.

This clonotype was found many times. The chain joins TRBV7-3 to TRBJ2-3; D possibly matches TRBD1 or TRBD2 (6 bases each). Between the trimmed V and J ends, which lost 5 bases and 4 bases, there was a span of 19 bases. Germline-derived CDR1 and CDR2 are SGHTA and FQGTGA. The CDR3 length is 16 residues. The chain's CDR3 is CASSGGTSSWADTQYF. In nucleotides, the CDR3 is TGTGCCAGCAGCGGCGGGACATCTTCGTGGGCAGATACGCAGTATTTT.

At least ten counts were recorded for this clonotype. The chain combines TRBV20-1 with TRBJ2-3; D uncertain. Trimming shortened V by 0 bases and J by 2 bases, and 9 bases separated the two germline ends. Germline CDR1 reads DFQATT; CDR2 reads SNEGSKA (reference sequence). The CDR3 runs 14 residues. As DNA, the CDR3 is TGCAGTGCTAGAGAGGGGATCTCCACAGATACGCAGTATTTT. Amino acids: CSAREGISTDTQYF.

This clonotype was observed at least ten times. The chain is built from TRBV20-1 and TRBJ2-1; TRBD1 is a possible D gene (5 bases). Germline CDR1 and CDR2: DFQATT and SNEGSKA (reference sequence). The CDR3 is made up of 14 amino acids. The V and J ends lost 5 bases and 3 bases respectively, with 14 bases between them. The CDR3 loop reads CSAPNPQGYNEQFF. DNA for the CDR3: TGCAGTGCTCCGAACCCCCAGGGCTACAATGAGCAGTTCTTC.

The chain has TRBV6-2 or TRBV6-3 and TRBJ1-1; D unresolved. With 6 bases removed from V and 0 bases from J, the gap between germline ends came to 8 bases. The V gene's germline CDR1 is MNHEY and CDR2 SVGEGT. The CDR3 has 13 amino acids. The CDR3: CASRSGLNTEAFF. CDR3 nucleotide sequence: TGTGCCAGCAGGTCAGGCTTGAACACTGAAGCTTTCTTT.

This clonotype showed up just a few times. The chain combines TRBV5-1 with TRBJ1-5; D might be TRBD1 (6 bases). This CDR3 region has 16 residues. In germline, CDR1 is SGHRS, CDR2 YFSETQ. Trimming left V 4 bases short and J 6 bases short, with 20 bases between. The DNA for the CDR3 is TGCGCCAGCAGCCCGACGGGGGGCGGCATGGGTCAGCCCCAGCATTTT. Residues: CASSPTGGGMGQPQHF.

The gene calls are TRBV7-6 and TRBJ2-3, with TRBD1 matching over 8 bases. This CDR3 has 14 amino acids. CDR1 is SGHVS and CDR2 is FNYEAQ in the germline V gene. With V trimmed by 4 bases and J by 3 bases, 3 bases remained unmatched. CDR3 nucleotides: TGTGCCAGCAGCTCGGACAGGGTGACAGATACGCAGTATTTT. Protein product: CASSSDRVTDTQYF.

This clonotype was counted only a few times. The V call is TRBV11-2, the J call TRBJ2-7, with a tentative D call TRBD2 (7 bases). The V gene's germline CDR1 is SGHAT and CDR2 FQNNGV. The length of the CDR3 is 15 residues. V shed 1 base and J shed 6 bases, with 16 bases lying between them. The CDR3 DNA sequence: TGTGCCAGCAGCTTAGTCGTGGGGGGGCCGTCCGAGCAGTACTTC. Its protein is CASSLVVGGPSEQYF. Together with reference TRBV11-2 and TRBJ2-7, the CDR3 gives the full variable domain: EAGVAQSPRYKIIEKRQSVAFWCNPISGHATLYWYQQILGQGPKLLIQFQNNGVVDDSQLPKDRFSAERLKGVDSTLKIQPAKLEDSAVYLCASSLVVGGPSEQYFGPGTRLTVT.

This clonotype has only a few counts. This chain connects TRBV20-1 to TRBJ2-3, with 10 bases fitting TRBD2. V gave up 6 bases and J gave up 4 bases; unmatched junction bases: 7. The CDR3 is made up of 14 amino acids. Germline CDR1 is DFQATT and CDR2 is SNEGSKA (reference sequence). This chain's CDR3 is CSADLAGVADTQYF. As DNA, the CDR3 is TGCAGTGCAGACCTAGCGGGAGTCGCAGATACGCAGTATTTT.

This clonotype was picked up a small number of times. The chain employs TRBV30 and TRBJ1-1; D gene ambiguous. Germline V gene data show CDR1 as GTSNPN and CDR2 as SVGIG (reference sequence). The CDR3 has 13 amino acids. The V and J ends lost 4 bases and 1 base respectively, with 10 bases between them. The DNA of the CDR3 is TGTGCCTGGATACTCGGCTCGAACACTGAAGCTTTCTTT. It translates to CAWILGSNTEAFF.

This clonotype was detected ten times or more. This chain uses TRBV7-2 with TRBJ2-6; D perhaps matches TRBD1 (5 bases). V lost 1 base and J lost 0, with 10 bases in between. CDR1 and CDR2 (germline): SGHTA, FQGNSA. The CDR3 runs to 17 residues. DNA for the CDR3: TGTGCCAGCAGCTTAGTTTCGACAGCCTCTGGGGCCAACGTCCTGACTTTC. Its protein is CASSLVSTASGANVLTF.

This clonotype was seen more than once but under ten times. J is TRBJ1-5 and V is TRBV28; TRBD1 is a possible D gene (5 bases). There are 15 residues in the CDR3. V lost 6 bases, J lost 1 base, and 13 bases lay in between. The germline V gene has CDR1 MDHEN and CDR2 SYDVKM. CDR3 sequence: CASSHAGLSNQPQHF. CDR3 coding DNA: TGTGCCAGCAGCCACGCAGGGTTGAGCAATCAGCCCCAGCATTTT.

The V gene is TRBV10-3, the J gene TRBJ2-7; D perhaps matches TRBD1 (5 bases). Germline V gives CDR1 ENHRY, CDR2 SYGVKD. V lost 0 bases and J 3 bases, leaving 9 bases between the germline ends. This CDR3 contains 14 residues. CDR3 in DNA: TGTGCCATCAGTGAGTCGACCAGGGACTACGAGCAGTACTTC. Its translation: CAISESTRDYEQYF.

V gene TRBV28 combines with J gene TRBJ2-5, with D tentatively TRBD2 (6 bases). The CDR3 contains 15 residues. Trimming removed 2 bases from V and 5 bases from J, with 15 bases in between. Per the germline V gene, CDR1 is MDHEN and CDR2 is SYDVKM. This CDR3 reads CASSLHRGGGETQYF. Written as DNA, the CDR3 is TGTGCCAGCAGTTTACATCGCGGTGGGGGGGAGACCCAGTACTTC.

The sample holds a few counts of this clonotype. The chain has TRBV28 and TRBJ1-6, with D unresolved. The CDR3 totals 13 residues. The V end lost 1 base, the J end lost 8 bases, and 6 bases lay between the germline ends. The germline V gene encodes CDR1 MDHEN and CDR2 SYDVKM. Written as DNA, the CDR3 is TGTGCCAGCAGTTTATATGTCTATTCACCCCTCCACTTT. This gives the protein CASSLYVYSPLHF.

The V gene is TRBV20-1, the J gene TRBJ2-7, with 11 positions matching TRBD2. This CDR3 is 14 amino acids long. Germline-derived CDR1 and CDR2 are DFQATT and SNEGSKA (reference sequence). With 4 bases clipped from V and 5 bases from J, the junction kept 7 bases outside the gene matches. The CDR3 here is CSATLLAGVNEQYF. The CDR3 DNA is TGCAGTGCTACCCTACTAGCGGGGGTCAACGAGCAGTACTTC.

Ten or more counts support this clonotype. V usage is TRBV7-2 and J usage is TRBJ1-3; D remains unclear. The CDR3 is 14 amino acids. Germline V gene sequence: CDR1 SGHTA, CDR2 FQGNSA. V lost 4 bases to trimming and J lost 0 bases, with 7 bases between them. CDR3 coding DNA: TGTGCCAGCAGCTCGGATCTCTCTGGAAACACCATATATTTT. Encoded protein: CASSSDLSGNTIYF.

At least ten counts were recorded for this clonotype. The chain is built from TRBV7-2 and TRBJ2-1; TRBD2 matches at 11 bases. This CDR3 comprises 16 residues. In germline, CDR1 is SGHTA, CDR2 FQGNSA. V dropped 2 bases and J dropped 3; count of bases not matched to a gene: 3. The CDR3 DNA is TGTGCCAGCAGCTTAATGGGACTAGCGGTCTACAATGAGCAGTTCTTC. Its protein is CASSLMGLAVYNEQFF. The complete variable domain, with remaining parts taken from reference TRBV7-2 and TRBJ2-1, reads GAGVSQSPSNKVTEKGKDVELRCDPISGHTALYWYRQSLGQGLEFLIYFQGNSAPDKSGLPSDRFSAERTGGSVSTLTIQRTQQEDSAVYLCASSLMGLAVYNEQFFGPGTRLTVL.

The V and J genes are TRBV14 and TRBJ2-1; 8 bases are shared with TRBD2. Germline V gives CDR1 SGHDN, CDR2 FVKESK. The V gene end was trimmed by 1 base and the J gene end by 16 bases; junction bases not matched to a gene: 9. The CDR3 extends over 13 amino acids. The CDR3: CASSQVAGTRIFF. CDR3 sequence (DNA): TGTGCCAGCAGCCAAGTAGCCGGGACTAGGATCTTCTTC.

Many counts were recorded for this clonotype. The rearrangement links TRBV7-2 to TRBJ2-4; D gene unclear. Trimming removed 1 base at V and 5 bases at J, with 9 bases between. The V gene's germline CDR1 is SGHTA and CDR2 FQGNSA. The CDR3 is made up of 14 amino acids. The CDR3 region is CASSLVMEQNIQYF. CDR3 coding DNA: TGTGCCAGCAGCTTAGTCATGGAGCAAAACATTCAGTACTTC.